This T cell receptor beta chain was identified in a study of Ad26.COV2.S vaccination and SARS-CoV-2 variants. Background on the study: Enrolled in COV1001, the donor was in the Ad26.COV2.S trial arm, which received the vaccine. The study, taken as a whole, reports: Placebo recipients trailed vaccine recipients in spike-specific TCR breadth. Analyses of TCR breadth and depth may have underestimated total T cell responses.

Treatment given: about 20 received Ad26.COV2.S at low or high dose, single or two shots; about 5 received placebo; per-sample allocation not given. Day 63 after the first vaccine or placebo injection was the time point for sampling. What was given as vaccine was an Ad26 vector encoding Wuhan-strain SARS-CoV-2 spike. Using immunoSEQ multiplex PCR, the repertoire was profiled, and TCRdb retains in-frame clones only, with some absent. The sample carries about 680,000 clones, roughly 90% recorded once. About this clone: Antigen specificity is unknown.

This material consisted of peripheral blood, taken in a trial of Ad26.COV2.S vaccine versus placebo. This TCR came from a person between 18 and 65 years old who received the Ad26.COV2.S COVID-19 vaccine or a placebo.

The CDR3 protein is CASRGVSYNEQFF. DNA of the CDR3: TGCGCCAGCAGAGGGGTCTCCTACAATGAGCAGTTCTTC. The chain employs TRBV5-1 and TRBJ2-1; possibly TRBD1 for D (5 bases). The CDR3 totals 13 residues. V lost 5 bases to trimming and J lost 0 bases, with 6 bases between them. The germline V gene has CDR1 SGHRS and CDR2 YFSETQ.